Listed below are T cell receptor beta chains from one sample, sequenced in a study of blood T cell repertoires in COVID-19. Produced via immunoSEQ multiplex PCR; TCRdb's table is partial and in-frame only. Of tens of thousands of clones listed, roughly 84% are singletons. The sequenced material came from peripheral blood. Receptor source: a human donor in a cohort sampled during active COVID-19. The donor label of this sample is uncertain. The CDR3 runs from the conserved cysteine through the conserved F or W. Each record gives: V gene, J gene, D gene, clone size, CDR3 protein, CDR3 DNA. The D gene is left open where the match is weak. Size values are once, few and many counts, or a class for expanded clones, and some rows have none.

TRBV1,TRBJ1-2,-,once,CTSSQETEGNYGYTF,TGCACCAGCAGCCAAGAAACGGAGGGTAACTATGGCTACACCTTC
TRBV6-5,TRBJ2-1,-,-,CASRPSRGSYNEQFF,TGTGCCAGCAGGCCCTCCCGGGGATCCTACAATGAGCAGTTCTTC
TRBV18,TRBJ2-2,-,once,CASSPGMRGTASNTGELFF,TGTGCCAGCTCACCCGGGATGAGGGGGACGGCTTCGAACACCGGGGAGCTGTTTTTT
TRBV18,TRBJ2-3,-,-,CASRKAGWADTQYF,TGTGCCAGCCGAAAGGCAGGCTGGGCAGATACGCAGTATTTT
TRBV7-8,TRBJ1-5,-,-,CASSLATYINQPQHF,TGTGCCAGCAGCTTAGCAACGTACATCAATCAGCCCCAGCATTTT
TRBV7-9,TRBJ2-1,-,-,CASSKRDTGGSNEQFF,TGTGCCAGCAGCAAAAGGGACACGGGGGGATCGAATGAGCAGTTCTTC
TRBV29-1,TRBJ2-7,-,-,CSVARGSYEQYF,TGCAGCGTTGCTAGGGGGTCCTACGAGCAGTACTTC
TRBV28,TRBJ1-3,-,-,CASSSGQLAVSGNTIYF,TGTGCCAGCAGTTCCGGACAGCTAGCCGTCTCTGGAAACACCATATATTTT
TRBV4-3,TRBJ2-6,-,-,CASSQMDTTNVLTF,TGCGCCAGCAGCCAAATGGACACTACCAACGTCCTGACTTTC
TRBV7-9,TRBJ2-3,-,-,CASSLSTDTQYF,TGTGCCAGCAGCCTAAGCACAGATACGCAGTATTTT
TRBV3-1/TRBV3-2,TRBJ2-7,TRBD1,once,CASSLGQGVNYEQYF,TGTGCCAGCAGCCTGGGACAGGGGGTTAACTACGAGCAGTACTTC
TRBV29-1,TRBJ1-2,TRBD1,-,CSVATGVDYGYTF,TGCAGCGTCGCGACAGGGGTAGACTATGGCTACACCTTC
TRBV4-2,TRBJ2-5,TRBD2,once,CASSQGSGGRLTQYF,TGTGCCAGCAGCCAAGGTAGCGGGGGCCGGCTGACCCAGTACTTC
TRBV18,TRBJ2-1,-,-,CASSLGGVGSYNEQFF,TGTGCCAGCTCACTAGGCGGGGTCGGCTCCTACAATGAGCAGTTCTTC
TRBV5-6,TRBJ1-6,TRBD1,-,CASSSLQGSPLHF,TGTGCCAGCAGCTCACTACAGGGGTCACCCCTCCACTTT
TRBV19,TRBJ1-5,TRBD1,-,CASKGDRADNQPQHF,TGTGCCAGTAAAGGGGACAGGGCTGACAATCAGCCCCAGCATTTT
TRBV5-5,TRBJ1-6,TRBD1,-,CASRPGQGPSSYNSPLHF,TGTGCCAGCAGGCCGGGACAGGGCCCGAGCTCCTATAATTCACCCCTCCACTTT
TRBV7-9,TRBJ2-3,-,-,CASTEGVYTDTQYF,TGTGCCAGCACCGAGGGGGTATACACAGATACGCAGTATTTT
TRBV7-2,TRBJ2-5,TRBD2,-,CASSTRLAGETQYF,TGTGCCAGCAGCACCCGACTAGCCGGGGAGACCCAGTACTTC
TRBV5-3,TRBJ2-7,-,-,CARSLEGETSSYEQYF,TGTGCCAGAAGCTTGGAGGGGGAAACGAGCTCCTACGAGCAGTACTTC
TRBV2,TRBJ2-5,-,-,CASSVSTSGTQYF,TGTGCCAGCAGTGTTAGTACTTCGGGGACCCAGTACTTC
TRBV28,TRBJ2-2,-,-,CASRVGGNTGELFF,TGTGCCAGCAGGGTAGGGGGGAACACCGGGGAGCTGTTTTTT
TRBV27,TRBJ2-2,TRBD1,-,CASSLSYQTGVSGELFF,TGTGCCAGCAGTTTATCGTACCAGACAGGGGTCTCCGGGGAGCTGTTTTTT
TRBV9,TRBJ2-4,TRBD1,few,CASSAPGQGAGIQYF,TGTGCCAGCAGCGCTCCGGGACAGGGGGCTGGTATTCAGTACTTC
TRBV4-1,TRBJ1-4,-,-,CASSQDSGFTNEKLFF,TGCGCCAGCAGCCAAGATTCGGGGTTCACTAATGAAAAACTGTTTTTT
TRBV7-6,TRBJ2-3,TRBD1,-,CASSLERQGANTQYF,TGTGCCAGCAGCCTAGAGCGGCAGGGGGCAAATACGCAGTATTTT
TRBV7-3,TRBJ2-5,TRBD1,-,CASSLRGGTGPQETQYF,TGTGCCAGCAGCTTACGGGGTGGGACAGGCCCCCAAGAGACCCAGTACTTC
TRBV6-5,TRBJ1-2,-,-,CASLRRVGYGYTF,TGTGCCAGCTTACGCAGGGTGGGCTATGGCTACACCTTC
TRBV3-1/TRBV3-2,TRBJ2-7,TRBD2,-,CASSLRTSLTAEQYF,TGTGCCAGCAGCCTCCGGACTAGTTTAACCGCCGAGCAGTACTTC
TRBV3-1/TRBV3-2,TRBJ2-2,-,-,CASSRYTTTGELFF,TGTGCCAGCAGCCGCTATACTACCACCGGGGAGCTGTTTTTT
TRBV5-4,TRBJ2-3,-,-,CASTSGGTDTQYF,TGTGCCAGCACCTCAGGGGGCACAGATACGCAGTATTTT
TRBV9,TRBJ1-1,TRBD1,-,CASSRNRGMNTEAFF,TGTGCCAGCAGCAGAAACAGGGGTATGAACACTGAAGCTTTCTTT
TRBV4-3,TRBJ1-2,-,once,CASSQDLVRGYYGYTF,TGCGCCAGCAGCCAAGATCTCGTGAGGGGGTACTATGGCTACACCTTC
TRBV27,TRBJ1-6,-,-,CASSLVQLKNSPLHF,TGTGCCAGCAGTTTAGTACAGCTAAAAAATTCACCCCTCCACTTT
TRBV19,TRBJ2-7,TRBD1,-,CASSIDSGTGPYEQYF,TGTGCCAGTAGTATAGATTCGGGGACAGGTCCCTACGAGCAGTACTTC
TRBV2,TRBJ2-7,-,-,CASSEPTYEQYF,TGTGCCAGCAGTGAACCAACCTACGAGCAGTACTTC
TRBV28,TRBJ1-2,TRBD1,-,CASRVGTGGGYTF,TGTGCCAGCAGGGTCGGGACAGGGGGAGGCTACACCTTC
TRBV10-1,TRBJ2-1,TRBD1,-,CASSGHRGNNEQFF,TGCGCCAGCAGTGGACACAGGGGAAACAATGAGCAGTTCTTC
TRBV11-2,TRBJ1-2,TRBD1,-,CASSLTGALYGYTF,TGTGCCAGCAGCCTAACAGGGGCTCTCTATGGCTACACCTTC